This TCR beta chain was sequenced for a study of beta chain features in type 1 diabetes. Whole-study findings and limits: Patients with type 1 diabetes carried fewer insertions and had more deletions at their VDJ junctions. Whether TCRB rearrangement is influenced by HLA type was left unresolved in this analysis. Among all four CD4+ subsets, Type 1 diabetes patients had TCRB CDR3s that were moderately but significantly shorter.

Researchers reported sorting CD4+ naive, central memory, regulatory and stem cell-like memory cells via CD45RO/CCR7/CD25/CD127/CD95/CD27. Trimming removed 1 base at V and 4 bases at J, with 11 bases between. The CDR3 consists of 15 residues. CDR1 is SEHNR and CDR2 is FQNEAQ in the germline V gene (reference sequence). Reverse transcribing all isolated RNA meant expressed TCRB transcripts were sequenced. The protocol was immunoSEQ multiplex PCR, while the TCRdb copy is restricted to in-frame clones and leaves out a portion. Among 400,000 to 550,000 clones listed, roughly an eighth were seen once. This clone was counted only a few times. No antigen is known for it.

V and J are TRBV7-9 and TRBJ1-5; a possible D gene is TRBD1 (6 bases). The material sequenced was naive CD4+ T cells from blood. The receptor comes from a young woman in good health. In DNA form, the CDR3 reads TGTGCCAGCAGCTTAGGACAGGCTTCTAATCAGCCCCAGCATTTT. Translation: CASSLGQASNQPQHF.